The present entry profiles one T cell receptor beta chain with its context. The antigen is unknown. This PCR relied on a set of 60 Vbeta primers and 13 Jbeta primers. Clones were sequenced by immunoSEQ multiplex PCR, and TCRdb holds only the in-frame ones, with some missing. The sample totals 65,000 to 90,000 clones. This record belongs to a study of cytomegalovirus exposure and HLA in healthy donors. General study findings and limits: The authors excluded some V segments, including TRBV6-2 and TRBV6-3, as indistinguishable. A later analysis reportedly found fewer N-insertions in an Asian-associated ancestry cluster than the approximately 730-donor mean.

V was trimmed by 7 bases and J by 9 bases, leaving 13 bases between them. Per the germline V gene, CDR1 is DFQATT and CDR2 is SNEGSKA (reference sequence). The CDR3 sequence is 11 residues long. Sequencing used PBMCs. J is TRBJ2-1 and V is TRBV20-1; weak D call: TRBD1 (5 bases). The receptor's source is a female donor in good health and CMV-seropositive. The CDR3 DNA sequence: TGCAGTGGATTCCTCCAGGGTGAGCAGTTCTTC. It specifies CSGFLQGEQFF.